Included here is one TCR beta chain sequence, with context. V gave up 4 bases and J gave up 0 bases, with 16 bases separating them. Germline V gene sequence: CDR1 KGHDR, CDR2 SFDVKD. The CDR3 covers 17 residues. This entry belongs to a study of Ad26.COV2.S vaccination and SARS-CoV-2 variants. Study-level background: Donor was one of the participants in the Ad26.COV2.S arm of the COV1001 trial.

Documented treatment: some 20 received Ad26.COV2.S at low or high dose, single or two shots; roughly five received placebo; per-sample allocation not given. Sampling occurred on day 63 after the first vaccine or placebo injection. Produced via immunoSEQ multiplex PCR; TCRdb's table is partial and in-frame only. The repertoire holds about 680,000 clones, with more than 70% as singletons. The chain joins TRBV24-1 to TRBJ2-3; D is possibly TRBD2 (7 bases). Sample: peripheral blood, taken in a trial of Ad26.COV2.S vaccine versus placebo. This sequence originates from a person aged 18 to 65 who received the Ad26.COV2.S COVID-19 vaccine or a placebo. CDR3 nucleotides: TGTGCCACCAGTGACCCCCGGGGGGCCTTCAGCACAGATACGCAGTATTTT. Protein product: CATSDPRGAFSTDTQYF.